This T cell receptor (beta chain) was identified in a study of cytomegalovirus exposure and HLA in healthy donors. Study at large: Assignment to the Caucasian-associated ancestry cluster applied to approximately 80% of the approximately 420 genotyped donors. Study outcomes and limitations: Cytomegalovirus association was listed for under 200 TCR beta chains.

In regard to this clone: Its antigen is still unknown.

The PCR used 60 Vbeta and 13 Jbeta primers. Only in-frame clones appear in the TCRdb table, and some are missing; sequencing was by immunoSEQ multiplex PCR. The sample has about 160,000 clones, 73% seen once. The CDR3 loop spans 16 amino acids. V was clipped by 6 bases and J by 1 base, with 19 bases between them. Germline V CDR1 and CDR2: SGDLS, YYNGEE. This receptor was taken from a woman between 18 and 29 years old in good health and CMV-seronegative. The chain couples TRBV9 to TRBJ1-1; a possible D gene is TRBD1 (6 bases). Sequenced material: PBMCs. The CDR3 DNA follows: TGTGCCAGCACCCCAAGGGGACATTCGAGGAACACTGAAGCTTTCTTT. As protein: CASTPRGHSRNTEAFF.